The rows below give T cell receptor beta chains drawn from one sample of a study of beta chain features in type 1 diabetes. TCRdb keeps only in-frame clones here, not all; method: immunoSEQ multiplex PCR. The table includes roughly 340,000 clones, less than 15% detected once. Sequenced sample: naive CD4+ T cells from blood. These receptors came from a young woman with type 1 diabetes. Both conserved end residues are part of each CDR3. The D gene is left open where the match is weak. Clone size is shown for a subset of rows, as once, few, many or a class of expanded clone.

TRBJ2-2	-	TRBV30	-	TGTGCCTGGAGTCCGGGGTTCGGGGAGCTGTTTTTT	CAWSPGFGELFF
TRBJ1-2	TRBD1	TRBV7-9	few	TGTGCCAGCAGCCCTCAGACAGGGCGAAATGGCTACACCTTC	CASSPQTGRNGYTF
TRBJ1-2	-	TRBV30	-	TGTGCCTGGAGTGATGGGGGCTCTTATGGCTACACCTTC	CAWSDGGSYGYTF
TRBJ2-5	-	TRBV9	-	TGTGCCAGCAGCGTAATACAGGGCGGGCAAGAGACCCAGTACTTC	CASSVIQGGQETQYF
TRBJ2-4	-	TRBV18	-	TGTGCCAGCTCACCACCGGGGGCCCCGGTTTTCCACTTC	CASSPPGAPVFHF
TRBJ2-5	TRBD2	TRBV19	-	TGTGCCAGTAGTACGGGACTAGCGCAACGAGAGACCCAGTACTTC	CASSTGLAQRETQYF
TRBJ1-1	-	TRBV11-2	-	TGTGCCAGCAGCTTCGGGACACCCTTTTCAAACACTGAAGCTTTCTTT	CASSFGTPFSNTEAFF
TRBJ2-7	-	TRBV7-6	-	TGTGCCAGCAGCTTATGGTCAGGGTACGAGCAGTACTTC	CASSLWSGYEQYF
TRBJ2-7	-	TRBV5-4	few	TGTGCCAGCAGCTCTCAGGGATTCCCGGGTTACGAGCAGTACTTC	CASSSQGFPGYEQYF
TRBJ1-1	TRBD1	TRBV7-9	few	TGTGCCAGCAGGGCCGGGACAGCCTACACTGAAGCTTTCTTT	CASRAGTAYTEAFF
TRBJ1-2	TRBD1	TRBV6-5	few	TGTGCCAGCAGTCCTGACAGGGACTATGGCTACACCTTC	CASSPDRDYGYTF
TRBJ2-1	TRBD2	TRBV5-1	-	TGCGCCAGCACCTCTAGCGGGGACCAGTTCTTC	CASTSSGDQFF
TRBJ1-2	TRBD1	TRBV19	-	TGTGCCAGTAGTCCTAGAGGACAGGGAGACTATGGCTACACCTTC	CASSPRGQGDYGYTF
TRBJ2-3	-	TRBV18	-	TGTGCCAGCTCTCAGCTGGGGGGAGAAGCAGATACGCAGTATTTT	CASSQLGGEADTQYF
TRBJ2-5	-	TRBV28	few	TGTGCCAGCAGTTTAGGGGCGGATGCCCTCCAAGAGACCCAGTACTTC	CASSLGADALQETQYF
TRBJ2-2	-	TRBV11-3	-	TGTGCCAGCAGCTCCGCCGGGGAGCTGTTTTTT	CASSSAGELFF
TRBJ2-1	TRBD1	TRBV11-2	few	TGTGCCAGCAGCTTATCACCGGACAGGGTCAATGAGCAGTTCTTC	CASSLSPDRVNEQFF
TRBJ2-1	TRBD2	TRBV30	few	TGTGCCTGGAGACTGGGACTAGCGGGAGAGGATGAGCAGTTCTTC	CAWRLGLAGEDEQFF
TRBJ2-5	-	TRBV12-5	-	TGTGCTAGTGGTGCGAGACTGGAAGAGACCCAGTACTTC	CASGARLEETQYF
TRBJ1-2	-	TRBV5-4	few	TGTGCCAGCAGCTTTTGGGGGGGGCATGGCTACACCTTC	CASSFWGGHGYTF
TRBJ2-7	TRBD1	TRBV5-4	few	TGTGCCGGCATGAGGACAGGTTCGGACGAGCAGTACTTC	CAGMRTGSDEQYF
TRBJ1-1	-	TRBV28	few	TGTGCCAGCAGTTTACAGGGCACTGAAGCTTTCTTT	CASSLQGTEAFF
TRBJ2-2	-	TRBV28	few	TGTGCCAGCAGTTTTGTAGTAGCCGGGGAGCTGTTTTTT	CASSFVVAGELFF
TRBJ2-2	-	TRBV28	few	TGTGCCAGCAGTTCCCCCGGCACCGGGGAGCTGTTTTTT	CASSSPGTGELFF
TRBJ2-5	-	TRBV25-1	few	TGTGCCAGCAGTGCTCAGGGGGCTAGCGGGATCCAAGAGACCCAGTACTTC	CASSAQGASGIQETQYF